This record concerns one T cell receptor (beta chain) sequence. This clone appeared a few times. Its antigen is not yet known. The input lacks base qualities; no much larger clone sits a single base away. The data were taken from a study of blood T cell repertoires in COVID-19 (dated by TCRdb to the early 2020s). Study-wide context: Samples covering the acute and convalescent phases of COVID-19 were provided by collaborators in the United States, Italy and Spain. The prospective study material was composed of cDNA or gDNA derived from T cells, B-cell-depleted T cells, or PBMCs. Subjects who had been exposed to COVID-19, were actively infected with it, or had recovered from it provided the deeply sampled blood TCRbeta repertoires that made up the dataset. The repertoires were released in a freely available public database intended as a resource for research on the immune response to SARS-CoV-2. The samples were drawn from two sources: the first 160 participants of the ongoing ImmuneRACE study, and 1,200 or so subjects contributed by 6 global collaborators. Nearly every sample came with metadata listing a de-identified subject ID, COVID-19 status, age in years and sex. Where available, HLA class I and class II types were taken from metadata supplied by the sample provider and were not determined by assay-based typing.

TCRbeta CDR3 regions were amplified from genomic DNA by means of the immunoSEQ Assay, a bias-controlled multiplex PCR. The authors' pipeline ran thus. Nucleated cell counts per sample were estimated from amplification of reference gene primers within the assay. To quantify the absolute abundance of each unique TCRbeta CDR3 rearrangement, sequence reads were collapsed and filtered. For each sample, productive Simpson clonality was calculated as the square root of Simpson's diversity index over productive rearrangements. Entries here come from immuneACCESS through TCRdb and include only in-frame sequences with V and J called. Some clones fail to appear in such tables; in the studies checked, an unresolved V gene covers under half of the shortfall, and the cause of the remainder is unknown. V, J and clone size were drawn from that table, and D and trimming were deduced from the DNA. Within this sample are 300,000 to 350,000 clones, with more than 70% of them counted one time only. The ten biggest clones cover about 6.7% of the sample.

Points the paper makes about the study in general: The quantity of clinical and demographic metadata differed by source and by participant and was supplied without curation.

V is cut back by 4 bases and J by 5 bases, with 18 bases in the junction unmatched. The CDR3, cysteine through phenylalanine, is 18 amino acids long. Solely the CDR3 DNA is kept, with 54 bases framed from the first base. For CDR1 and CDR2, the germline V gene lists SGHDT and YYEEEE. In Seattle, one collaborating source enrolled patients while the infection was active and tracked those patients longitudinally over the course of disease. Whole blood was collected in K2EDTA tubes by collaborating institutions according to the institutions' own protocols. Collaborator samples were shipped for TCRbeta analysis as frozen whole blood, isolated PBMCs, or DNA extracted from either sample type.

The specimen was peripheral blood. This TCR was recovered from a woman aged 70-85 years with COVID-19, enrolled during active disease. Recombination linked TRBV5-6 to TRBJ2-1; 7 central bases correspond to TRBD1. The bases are TGTGCCAGCAGCCAACCCATCCCGCGGACAGGAGATCACAATGAGCAGTTCTTC. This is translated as CASSQPIPRTGDHNEQFF.